This T cell receptor beta chain originates from a study of PD-L1 blockade in urothelial cancer. Study as a whole: Samples came from 3 weeks, at the second dose, and 6 weeks into treatment. Per blood sample, T cells had a median of roughly 140,000.

As for time point: pretreatment peripheral blood. Patients presented with locally advanced or metastatic urothelial carcinoma. Between the trimmed V and J ends, which lost 5 bases and 8 bases, there was a span of 18 bases. Germline V CDR1 and CDR2: LNHDA, SQIVND (reference sequence). The CDR3 contains 14 residues. PCRs each included synthetic TCR analog templates spiked in. Sequenced by immunoSEQ multiplex PCR; TCRdb stores in-frame clones only, minus some. The sample holds about 63,000 clones, around 81% seen once. This receptor was obtained from an older man with urothelial cancer. This sequence joins TRBV19 and TRBJ1-2, with D perhaps TRBD1 (6 bases). Sequenced material: PBMCs, taken around atezolizumab (anti-PD-L1) treatment. The CDR3 reads CASSPTGSMSGYTF. CDR3 DNA: TGTGCCAGTAGTCCTACAGGGAGCATGTCCGGCTACACCTTC.